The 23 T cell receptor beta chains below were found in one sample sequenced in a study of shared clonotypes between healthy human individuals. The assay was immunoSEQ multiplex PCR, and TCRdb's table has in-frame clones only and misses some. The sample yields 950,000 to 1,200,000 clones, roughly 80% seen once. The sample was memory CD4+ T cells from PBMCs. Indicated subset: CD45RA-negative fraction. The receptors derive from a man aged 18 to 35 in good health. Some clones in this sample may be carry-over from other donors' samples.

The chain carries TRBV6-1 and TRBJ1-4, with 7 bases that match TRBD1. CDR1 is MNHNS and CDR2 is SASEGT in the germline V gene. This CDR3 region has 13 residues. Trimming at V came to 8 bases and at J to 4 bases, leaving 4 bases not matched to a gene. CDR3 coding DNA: TGTGCCAGCCGGACAGGCAGTAATGAAAAACTGTTTTTT. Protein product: CASRTGSNEKLFF.

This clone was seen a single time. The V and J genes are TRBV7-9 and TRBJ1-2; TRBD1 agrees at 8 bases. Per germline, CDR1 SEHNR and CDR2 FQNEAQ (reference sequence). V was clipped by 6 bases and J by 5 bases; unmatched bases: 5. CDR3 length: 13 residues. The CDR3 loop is CASRTTGEYGYTF. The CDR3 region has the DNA TGTGCCAGCAGAACGACAGGGGAGTATGGCTACACCTTC.

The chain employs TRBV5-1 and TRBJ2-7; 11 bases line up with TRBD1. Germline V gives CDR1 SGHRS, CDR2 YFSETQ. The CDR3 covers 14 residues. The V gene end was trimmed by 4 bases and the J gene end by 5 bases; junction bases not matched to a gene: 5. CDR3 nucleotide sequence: TGCGCCAGCAGCCAGGGACAGGGGGTCAACGAGCAGTACTTC. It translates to CASSQGQGVNEQYF.

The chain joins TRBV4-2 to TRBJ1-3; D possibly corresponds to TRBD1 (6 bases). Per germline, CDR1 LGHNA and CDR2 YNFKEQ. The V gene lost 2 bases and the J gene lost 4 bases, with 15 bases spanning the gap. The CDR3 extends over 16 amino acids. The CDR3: CASSQTLAGAGNTIYF. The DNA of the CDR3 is TGTGCCAGCAGCCAAACCCTCGCAGGGGCCGGAAACACCATATATTTT.

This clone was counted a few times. The CDR3 loop is CASRLQGLETQYF. The CDR3 region has the DNA TGCGCCAGCAGGCTACAGGGGTTGGAGACCCAGTACTTC. The chain is built from TRBV5-1 and TRBJ2-5; TRBD1 matches at 7 bases. V gave up 5 bases and J gave up 5 bases; unmatched junction bases: 6. The CDR3 covers 13 residues. The germline CDR1 and CDR2 sequences are SGHRS and YFSETQ. Based on the CDR3 plus reference TRBV5-1 and TRBJ2-5, the full variable domain is KAGVTQTPRYLIKTRGQQVTLSCSPISGHRSVSWYQQTPGQGLQFLFEYFSETQRNKGNFPGRFSGRQFSNSRSEMNVSTLELGDSALYLCASRLQGLETQYFGPGTRLLVL.

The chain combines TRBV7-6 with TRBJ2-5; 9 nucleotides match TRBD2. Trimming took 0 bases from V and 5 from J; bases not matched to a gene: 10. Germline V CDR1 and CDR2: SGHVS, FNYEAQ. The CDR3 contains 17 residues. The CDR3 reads CASSLAPAGGGRETQYF. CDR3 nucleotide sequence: TGTGCCAGCAGCTTAGCTCCAGCGGGAGGAGGGAGGGAGACCCAGTACTTC.

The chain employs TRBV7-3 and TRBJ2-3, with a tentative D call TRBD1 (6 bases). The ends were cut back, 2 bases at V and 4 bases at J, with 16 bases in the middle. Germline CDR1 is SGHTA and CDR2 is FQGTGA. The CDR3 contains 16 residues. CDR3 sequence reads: CASSLRAGAAADTQYF. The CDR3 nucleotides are TGTGCCAGCAGCTTACGGGCAGGGGCTGCCGCAGATACGCAGTATTTT.

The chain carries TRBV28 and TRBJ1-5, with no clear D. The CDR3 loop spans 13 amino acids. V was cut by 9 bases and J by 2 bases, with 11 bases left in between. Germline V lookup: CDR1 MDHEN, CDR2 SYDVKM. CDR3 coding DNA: TGTGCCAGTCAACCGGGAGGCAATCAGCCCCAGCATTTT. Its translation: CASQPGGNQPQHF. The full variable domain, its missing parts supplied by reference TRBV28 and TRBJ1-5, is DVKVTQSSRYLVKRTGEKVFLECVQDMDHENMFWYRQDPGLGLRLIYFSYDVKMKEKGDIPEGYSVSREKKERFSLILESASTNQTSMYLCASQPGGNQPQHFGDGTRLSIL.

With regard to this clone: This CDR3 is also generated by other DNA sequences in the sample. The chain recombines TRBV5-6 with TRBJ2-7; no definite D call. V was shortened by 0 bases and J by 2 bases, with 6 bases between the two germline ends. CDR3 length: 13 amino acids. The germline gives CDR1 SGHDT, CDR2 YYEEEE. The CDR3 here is CASSLGTTYEQYF. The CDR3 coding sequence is TGTGCCAGCAGCTTGGGGACCACCTACGAGCAGTACTTC.

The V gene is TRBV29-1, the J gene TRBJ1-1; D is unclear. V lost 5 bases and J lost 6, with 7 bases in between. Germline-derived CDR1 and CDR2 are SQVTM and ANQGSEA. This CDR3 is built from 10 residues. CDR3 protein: CSVLDPEAFF. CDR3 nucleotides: TGCAGCGTTCTCGATCCTGAAGCTTTCTTT.

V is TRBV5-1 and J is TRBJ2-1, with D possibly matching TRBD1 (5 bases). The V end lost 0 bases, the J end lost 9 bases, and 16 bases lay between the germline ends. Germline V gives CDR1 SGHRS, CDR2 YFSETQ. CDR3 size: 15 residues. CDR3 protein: CASSLVSTYQGEQFF. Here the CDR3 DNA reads TGCGCCAGCAGCTTGGTGTCTACCTATCAGGGTGAGCAGTTCTTC.

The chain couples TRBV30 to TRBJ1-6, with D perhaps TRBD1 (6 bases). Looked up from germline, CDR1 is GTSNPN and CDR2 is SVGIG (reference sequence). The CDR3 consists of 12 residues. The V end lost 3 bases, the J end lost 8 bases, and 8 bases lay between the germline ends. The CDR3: CAWRAGDSPLHF. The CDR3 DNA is TGTGCCTGGAGGGCAGGGGATTCACCCCTCCACTTT.

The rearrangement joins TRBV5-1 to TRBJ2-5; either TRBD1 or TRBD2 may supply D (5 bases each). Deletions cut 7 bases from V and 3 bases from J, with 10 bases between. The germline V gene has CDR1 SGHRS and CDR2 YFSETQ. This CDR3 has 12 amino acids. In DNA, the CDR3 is TGCGCCAGCGGTGAGGGGAAAGAGACCCAGTACTTC. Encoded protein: CASGEGKETQYF.

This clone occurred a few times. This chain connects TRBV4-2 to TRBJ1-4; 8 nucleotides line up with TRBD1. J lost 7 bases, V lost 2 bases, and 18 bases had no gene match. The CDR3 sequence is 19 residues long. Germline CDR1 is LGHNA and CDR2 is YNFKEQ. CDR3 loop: CASSQNWGTGGTGGEKLFF. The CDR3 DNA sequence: TGTGCCAGCAGCCAAAATTGGGGAACGGGCGGGACAGGAGGTGAAAAACTGTTTTTT.

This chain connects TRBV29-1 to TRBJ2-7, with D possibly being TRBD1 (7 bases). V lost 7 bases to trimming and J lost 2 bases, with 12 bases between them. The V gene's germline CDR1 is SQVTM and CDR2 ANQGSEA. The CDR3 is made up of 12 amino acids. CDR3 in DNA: TGCAGCGCCAGGGGGGATGCCTACGAGCAGTACTTC. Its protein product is CSARGDAYEQYF.

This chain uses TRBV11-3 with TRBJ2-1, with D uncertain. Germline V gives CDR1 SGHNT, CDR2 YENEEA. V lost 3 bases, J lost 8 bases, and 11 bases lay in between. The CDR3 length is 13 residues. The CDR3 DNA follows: TGTGCCAGCAGCTTGAGAATTGGGGATGAGCAGTTCTTC. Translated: CASSLRIGDEQFF.

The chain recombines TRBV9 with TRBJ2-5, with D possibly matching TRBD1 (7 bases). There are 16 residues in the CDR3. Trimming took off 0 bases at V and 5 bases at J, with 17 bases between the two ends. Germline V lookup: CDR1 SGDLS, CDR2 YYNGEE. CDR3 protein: CASSVDTAGGRETQYF. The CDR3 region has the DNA TGTGCCAGCAGCGTAGACACGGCAGGGGGGCGCGAGACCCAGTACTTC.

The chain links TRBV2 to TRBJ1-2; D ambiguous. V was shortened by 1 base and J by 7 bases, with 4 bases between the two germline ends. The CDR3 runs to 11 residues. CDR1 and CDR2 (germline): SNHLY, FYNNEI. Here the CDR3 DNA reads TGTGCCAGCAGTGAAGGGGGTGGCTACACCTTC. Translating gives CASSEGGGYTF. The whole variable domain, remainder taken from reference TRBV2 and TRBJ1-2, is EPEVTQTPSHQVTQMGQEVILRCVPISNHLYFYWYRQILGQKVEFLVSFYNNEISEKSEIFDDQFSVERPDGSNFTLKIRSTKLEDSAMYFCASSEGGGYTFGSGTRLTVV.

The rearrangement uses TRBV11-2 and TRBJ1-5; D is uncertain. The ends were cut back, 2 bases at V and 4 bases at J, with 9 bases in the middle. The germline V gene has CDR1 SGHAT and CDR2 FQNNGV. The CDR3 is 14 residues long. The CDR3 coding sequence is TGTGCCAGCAGCTTAATAGGGTGGAATCAGCCCCAGCATTTT. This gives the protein CASSLIGWNQPQHF.

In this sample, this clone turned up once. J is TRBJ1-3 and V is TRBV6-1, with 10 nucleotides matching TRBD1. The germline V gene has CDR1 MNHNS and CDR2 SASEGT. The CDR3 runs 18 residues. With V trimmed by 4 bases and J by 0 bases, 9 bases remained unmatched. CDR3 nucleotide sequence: TGTGCCAGCAGTGTCGGGACAGGGGCCCACTTCTCTGGAAACACCATATATTTT. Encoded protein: CASSVGTGAHFSGNTIYF.

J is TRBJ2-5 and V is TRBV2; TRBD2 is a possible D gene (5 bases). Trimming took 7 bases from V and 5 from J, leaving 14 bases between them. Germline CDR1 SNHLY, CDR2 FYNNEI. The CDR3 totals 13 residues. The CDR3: CASTGDRRETQYF. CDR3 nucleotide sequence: TGTGCCAGCACCGGGGATAGGCGGGAGACCCAGTACTTC.

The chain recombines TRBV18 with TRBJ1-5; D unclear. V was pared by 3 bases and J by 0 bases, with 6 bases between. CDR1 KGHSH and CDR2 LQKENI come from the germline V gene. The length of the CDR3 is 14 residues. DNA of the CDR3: TGTGCCAGCTCACCTGGAGTTAGCAATCAGCCCCAGCATTTT. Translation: CASSPGVSNQPQHF.

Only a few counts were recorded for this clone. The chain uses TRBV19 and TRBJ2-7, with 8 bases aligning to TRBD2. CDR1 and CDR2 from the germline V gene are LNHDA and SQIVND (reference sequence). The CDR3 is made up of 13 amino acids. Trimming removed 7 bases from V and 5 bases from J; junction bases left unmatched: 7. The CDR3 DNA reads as TGTGCCAGTAAAAACAGCGGGAGAAACGAGCAGTACTTC. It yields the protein CASKNSGRNEQYF.